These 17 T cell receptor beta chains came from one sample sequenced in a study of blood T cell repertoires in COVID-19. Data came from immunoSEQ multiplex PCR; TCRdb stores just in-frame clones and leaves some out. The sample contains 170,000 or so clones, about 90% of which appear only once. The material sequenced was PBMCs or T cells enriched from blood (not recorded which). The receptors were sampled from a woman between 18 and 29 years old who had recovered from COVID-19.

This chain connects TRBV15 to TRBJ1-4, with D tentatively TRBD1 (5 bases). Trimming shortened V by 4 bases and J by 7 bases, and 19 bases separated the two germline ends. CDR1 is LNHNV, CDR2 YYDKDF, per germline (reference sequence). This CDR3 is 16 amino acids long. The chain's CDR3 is CATSTYLGGGGEKLFF. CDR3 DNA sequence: TGTGCCACCAGCACCTATCTGGGTGGGGGGGGTGAAAAACTGTTTTTT.

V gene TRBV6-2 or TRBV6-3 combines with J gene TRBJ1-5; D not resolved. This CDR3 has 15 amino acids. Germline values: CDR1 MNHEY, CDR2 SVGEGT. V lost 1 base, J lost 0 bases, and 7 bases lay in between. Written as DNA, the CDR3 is TGTGCCAGCAGTTACTGGGAGGGTAGCAATCAGCCCCAGCATTTT. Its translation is CASSYWEGSNQPQHF.

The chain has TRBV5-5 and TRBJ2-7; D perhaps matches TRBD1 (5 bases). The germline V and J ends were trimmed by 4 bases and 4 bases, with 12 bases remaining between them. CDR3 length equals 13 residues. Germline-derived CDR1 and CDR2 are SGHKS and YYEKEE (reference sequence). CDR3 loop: CASSEGHPYEQYF. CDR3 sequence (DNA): TGTGCCAGCAGCGAAGGACACCCATACGAGCAGTACTTC.

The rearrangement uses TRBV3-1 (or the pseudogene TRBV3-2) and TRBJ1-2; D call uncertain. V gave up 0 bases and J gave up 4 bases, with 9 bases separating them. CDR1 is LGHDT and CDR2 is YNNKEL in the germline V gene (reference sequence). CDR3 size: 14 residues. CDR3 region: CASSQDLASYGYTF. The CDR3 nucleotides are TGTGCCAGCAGCCAAGATCTGGCCAGCTATGGCTACACCTTC.

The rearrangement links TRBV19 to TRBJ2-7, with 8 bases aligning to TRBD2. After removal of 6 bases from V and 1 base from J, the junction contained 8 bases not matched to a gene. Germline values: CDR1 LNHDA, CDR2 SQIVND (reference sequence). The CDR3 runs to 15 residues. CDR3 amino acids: CASRFSGEGSYEQYF. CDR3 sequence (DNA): TGTGCCAGTAGATTTAGCGGGGAGGGTTCCTACGAGCAGTACTTC.

DNA of the CDR3: TGTGCCAGCAGTTTTCTACAGGGGGAAAACACTGAAGCTTTCTTT. Translating gives CASSFLQGENTEAFF. The gene calls are TRBV28 and TRBJ1-1; TRBD1 matches 8 bases. Trimming at V came to 3 bases and at J to 2 bases, leaving 5 bases not matched to a gene. This CDR3 region has 15 residues. The germline V gene encodes CDR1 MDHEN and CDR2 SYDVKM.

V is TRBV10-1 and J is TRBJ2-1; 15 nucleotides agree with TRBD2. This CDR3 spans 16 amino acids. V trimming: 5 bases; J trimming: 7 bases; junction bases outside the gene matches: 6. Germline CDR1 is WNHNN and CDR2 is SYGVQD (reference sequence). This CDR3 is CASSQGLAGGLNEQFF. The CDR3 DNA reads TGCGCCAGCAGTCAGGGACTAGCGGGAGGTTTAAATGAGCAGTTCTTC.

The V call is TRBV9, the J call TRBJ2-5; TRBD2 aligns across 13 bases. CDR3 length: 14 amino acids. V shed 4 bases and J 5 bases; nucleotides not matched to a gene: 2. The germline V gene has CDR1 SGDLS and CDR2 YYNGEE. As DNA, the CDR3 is TGTGCCAGCAGCTCGACTAGCGGGAGGGAGACCCAGTACTTC. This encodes CASSSTSGRETQYF. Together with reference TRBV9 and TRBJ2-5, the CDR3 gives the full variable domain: DSGVTQTPKHLITATGQRVTLRCSPRSGDLSVYWYQQSLDQGLQFLIQYYNGEERAKGNILERFSAQQFPDLHSELNLSSLELGDSALYFCASSSTSGRETQYFGPGTRLLVL.

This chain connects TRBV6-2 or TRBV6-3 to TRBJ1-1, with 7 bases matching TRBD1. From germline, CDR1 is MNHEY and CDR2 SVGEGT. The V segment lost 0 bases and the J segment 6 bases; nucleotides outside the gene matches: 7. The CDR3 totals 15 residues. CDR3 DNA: TGTGCCAGCAGTTACTCGGAGACAGGGTCACCTGAAGCTTTCTTT. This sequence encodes CASSYSETGSPEAFF.

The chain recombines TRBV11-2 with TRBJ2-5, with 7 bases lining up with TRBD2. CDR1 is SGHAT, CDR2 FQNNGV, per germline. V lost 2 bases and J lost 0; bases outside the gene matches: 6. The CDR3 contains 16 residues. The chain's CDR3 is CASSLQTSLYQETQYF. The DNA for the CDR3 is TGTGCCAGCAGCTTACAGACTAGCTTGTACCAAGAGACCCAGTACTTC.

The CDR3 DNA reads TGTGCCAGCAGTTTATCACTTCTAGAAAGCTCCTACGAGCAGTACTTC. This encodes CASSLSLLESSYEQYF. V and J are TRBV27 and TRBJ2-7; the D is unclear. V shed 0 bases and J shed 0 bases, with 12 bases lying between them. Germline V gene data show CDR1 as MNHEY and CDR2 as SMNVEV (reference sequence). The length of the CDR3 is 16 residues.

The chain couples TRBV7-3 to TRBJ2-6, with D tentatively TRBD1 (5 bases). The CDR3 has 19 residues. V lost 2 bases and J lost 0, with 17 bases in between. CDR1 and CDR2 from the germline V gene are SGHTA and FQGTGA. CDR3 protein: CASSLEQAQGDSGANVLTF. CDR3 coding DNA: TGTGCCAGCAGCTTAGAACAGGCCCAAGGGGACTCTGGGGCCAACGTCCTGACTTTC.

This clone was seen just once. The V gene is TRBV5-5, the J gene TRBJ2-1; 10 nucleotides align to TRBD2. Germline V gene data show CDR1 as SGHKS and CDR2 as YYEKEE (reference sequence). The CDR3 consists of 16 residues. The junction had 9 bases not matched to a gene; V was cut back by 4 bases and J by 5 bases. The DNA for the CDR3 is TGTGCCAGCAGCGTACAACCTAGCGGGGGAAACAATGAGCAGTTCTTC. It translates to CASSVQPSGGNNEQFF.

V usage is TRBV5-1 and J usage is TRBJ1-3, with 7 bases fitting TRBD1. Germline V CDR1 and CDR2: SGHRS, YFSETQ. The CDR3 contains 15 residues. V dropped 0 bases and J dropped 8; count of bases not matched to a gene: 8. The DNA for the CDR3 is TGCGCCAGCAGCTTGGGACAGGGCCTCGGAGACACCATATATTTT. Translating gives CASSLGQGLGDTIYF.

CDR3 nucleotide sequence: TGTGCCAGCAGCCGAGGACAGGGGGCGGCTTTCTTT. Translating gives CASSRGQGAAFF. The gene calls are TRBV6-5 and TRBJ1-1; the match to TRBD1 covers 11 bases. From germline, CDR1 is MNHEY and CDR2 SVGAGI. V gave up 6 bases and J gave up 11 bases; unmatched junction bases: 5. This CDR3 region has 12 residues.

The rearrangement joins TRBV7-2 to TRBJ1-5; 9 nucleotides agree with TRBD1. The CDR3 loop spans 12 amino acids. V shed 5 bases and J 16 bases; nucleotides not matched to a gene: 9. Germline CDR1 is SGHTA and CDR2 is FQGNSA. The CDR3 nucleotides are TGTGCCAGCAGCCCTAGGACAGGGGTTTCACATTTT. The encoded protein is CASSPRTGVSHF.

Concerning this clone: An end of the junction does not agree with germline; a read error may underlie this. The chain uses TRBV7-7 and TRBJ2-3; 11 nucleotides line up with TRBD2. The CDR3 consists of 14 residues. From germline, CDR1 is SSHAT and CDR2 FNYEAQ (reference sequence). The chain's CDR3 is CASSLGLAGDTQYF. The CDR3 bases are TGTGCTAGCAGCTTAGGACTAGCGGGAGATACGCAGTATTTT.